The entry that follows covers one T cell receptor beta chain sequence. Its antigen remains unidentified. The data stem from a study of cytomegalovirus exposure and HLA in healthy donors. Study outcomes and limitations: As was reported, the HLA-A and HLA-B alleles of most subjects were accurately predicted from TCR beta sequences.

PCR primers comprised 60 Vbeta and 13 Jbeta primers. Libraries were prepared by immunoSEQ multiplex PCR; TCRdb keeps only in-frame clonotypes and omits some of them. The sample holds tens of thousands of clones; 70% to 75% are singletons and the top ten take over 5%. Regarding donors, all were healthy bone marrow donors. The trim removed 7 bases at V and 1 base at J, leaving 7 bases unmatched. Germline CDR1 and CDR2: SQVTM and ANQGSEA. There are 14 residues in the CDR3. Sequencing was done on a sample of PBMCs. The V call is TRBV29-1, the J call TRBJ1-5; 7 bases are shared with TRBD1. The sequence came from a woman aged 45-60 years in good health and CMV-seropositive. The CDR3 sequence: CSAIIQGSNQPQHF. CDR3 nucleotide sequence: TGCAGCGCTATTATACAGGGGAGCAATCAGCCCCAGCATTTT.